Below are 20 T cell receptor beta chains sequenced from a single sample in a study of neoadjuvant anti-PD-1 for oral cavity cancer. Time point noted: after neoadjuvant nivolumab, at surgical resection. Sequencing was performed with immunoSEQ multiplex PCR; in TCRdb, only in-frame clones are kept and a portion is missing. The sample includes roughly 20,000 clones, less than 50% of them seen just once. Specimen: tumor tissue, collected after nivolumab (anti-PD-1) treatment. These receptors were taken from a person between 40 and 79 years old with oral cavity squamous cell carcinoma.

This CDR3 reads CASRFGGPPNEKLFF. The DNA for the CDR3 is TGTGCCAGCAGGTTCGGCGGGCCGCCGAATGAAAAACTGTTTTTT. This chain joins TRBV11-2 and TRBJ1-4, with unresolved D. The germline V gene encodes CDR1 SGHAT and CDR2 FQNNGV. CDR3 size: 15 residues. Trimming stripped 6 bases from V and 5 bases from J, with 16 bases between.

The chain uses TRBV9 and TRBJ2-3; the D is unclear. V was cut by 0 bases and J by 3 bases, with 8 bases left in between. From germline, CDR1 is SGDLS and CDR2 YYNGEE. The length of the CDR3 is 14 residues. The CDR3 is CASSVDPSTDTQYF. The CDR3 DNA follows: TGTGCCAGCAGCGTAGATCCCTCGACAGATACGCAGTATTTT.

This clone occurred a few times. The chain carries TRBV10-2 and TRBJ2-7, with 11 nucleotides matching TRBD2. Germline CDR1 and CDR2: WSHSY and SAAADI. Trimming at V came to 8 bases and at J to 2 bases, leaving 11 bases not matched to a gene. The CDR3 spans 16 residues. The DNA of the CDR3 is TGCGCCAGCCAGGGGGACTATAGCGGGGGGGCCTACGAGCAGTACTTC. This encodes CASQGDYSGGAYEQYF.

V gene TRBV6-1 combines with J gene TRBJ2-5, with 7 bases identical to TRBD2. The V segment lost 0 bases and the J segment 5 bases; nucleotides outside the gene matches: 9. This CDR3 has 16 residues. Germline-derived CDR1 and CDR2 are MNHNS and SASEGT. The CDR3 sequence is CASSEAGGTGVETQYF. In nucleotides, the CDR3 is TGTGCCAGCAGTGAAGCGGGGGGGACGGGGGTCGAGACCCAGTACTTC.

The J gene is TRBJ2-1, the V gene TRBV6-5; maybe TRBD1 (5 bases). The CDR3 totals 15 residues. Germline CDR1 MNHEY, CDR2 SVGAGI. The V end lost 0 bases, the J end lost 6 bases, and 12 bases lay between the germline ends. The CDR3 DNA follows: TGTGCCAGCAGTTACTCCAGGGCGTCGGGCAATGAGCAGTTCTTC. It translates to CASSYSRASGNEQFF.

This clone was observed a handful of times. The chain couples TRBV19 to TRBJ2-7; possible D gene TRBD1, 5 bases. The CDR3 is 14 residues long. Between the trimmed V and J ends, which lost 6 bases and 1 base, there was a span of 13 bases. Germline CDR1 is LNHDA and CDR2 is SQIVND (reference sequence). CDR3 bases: TGTGCCAGTAGCTCTGTCCAGGGTTCCTACGAGCAGTACTTC. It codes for CASSSVQGSYEQYF.

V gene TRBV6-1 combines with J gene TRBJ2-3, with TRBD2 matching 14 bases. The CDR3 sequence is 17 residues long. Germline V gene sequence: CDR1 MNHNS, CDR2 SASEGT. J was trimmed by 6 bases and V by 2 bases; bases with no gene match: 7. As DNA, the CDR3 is TGTGCCAGCAGTGAAACCCCGGGACTAGCGGGGGCGGATACGCAGTATTTT. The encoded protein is CASSETPGLAGADTQYF.

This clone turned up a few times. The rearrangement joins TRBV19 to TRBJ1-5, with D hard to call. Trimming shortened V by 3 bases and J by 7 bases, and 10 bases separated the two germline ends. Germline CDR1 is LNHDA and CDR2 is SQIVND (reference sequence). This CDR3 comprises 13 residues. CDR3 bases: TGTGCCAGTAGTATCCCTTCGGAGCAGCCCCAGCATTTT. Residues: CASSIPSEQPQHF.

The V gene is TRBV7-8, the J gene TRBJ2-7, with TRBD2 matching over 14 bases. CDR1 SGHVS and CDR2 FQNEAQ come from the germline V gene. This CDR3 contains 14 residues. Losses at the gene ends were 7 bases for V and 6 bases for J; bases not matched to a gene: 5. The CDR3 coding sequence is TGTGCCAGCAAGGGACTAGCGGGGGAGGGCGAGCAGTACTTC. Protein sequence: CASKGLAGEGEQYF.

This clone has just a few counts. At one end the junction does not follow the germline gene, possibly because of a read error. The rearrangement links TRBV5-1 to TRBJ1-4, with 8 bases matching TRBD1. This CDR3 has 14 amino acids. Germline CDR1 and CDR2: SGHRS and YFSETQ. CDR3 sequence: CASSLRTGSEKLFF. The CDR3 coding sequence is TGTGCCAGCAGCCTACGGACAGGGTCAGAAAAACTGTTTTTT.

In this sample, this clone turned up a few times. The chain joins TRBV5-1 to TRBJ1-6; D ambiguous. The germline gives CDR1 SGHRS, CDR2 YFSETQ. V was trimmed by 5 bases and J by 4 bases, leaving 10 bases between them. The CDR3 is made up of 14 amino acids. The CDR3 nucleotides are TGCGCCAGCAGTTTGACATCGTATAATTCACCCCTCCACTTT. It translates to CASSLTSYNSPLHF.

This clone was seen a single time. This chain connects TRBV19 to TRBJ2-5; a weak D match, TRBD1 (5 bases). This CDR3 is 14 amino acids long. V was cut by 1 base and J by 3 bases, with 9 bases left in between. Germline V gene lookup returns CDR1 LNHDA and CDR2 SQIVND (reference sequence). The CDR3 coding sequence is TGTGCCAGTAGTATAGGAAGCAGGGAAGAGACCCAGTACTTC. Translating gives CASSIGSREETQYF.

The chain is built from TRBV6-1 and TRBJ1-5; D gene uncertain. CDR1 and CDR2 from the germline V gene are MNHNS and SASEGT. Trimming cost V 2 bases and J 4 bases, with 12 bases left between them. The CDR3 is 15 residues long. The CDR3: CASSERSGRNQPQHF. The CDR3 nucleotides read TGTGCCAGCAGTGAAAGGTCCGGTCGTAATCAGCCCCAGCATTTT.

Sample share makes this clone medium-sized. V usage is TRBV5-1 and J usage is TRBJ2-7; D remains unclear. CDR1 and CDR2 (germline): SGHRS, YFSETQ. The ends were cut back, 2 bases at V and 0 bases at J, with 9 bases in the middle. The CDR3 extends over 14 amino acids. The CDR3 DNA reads TGCGCCAGCAGCTTACGGCAGAGCTCCTACGAGCAGTACTTC. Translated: CASSLRQSSYEQYF.

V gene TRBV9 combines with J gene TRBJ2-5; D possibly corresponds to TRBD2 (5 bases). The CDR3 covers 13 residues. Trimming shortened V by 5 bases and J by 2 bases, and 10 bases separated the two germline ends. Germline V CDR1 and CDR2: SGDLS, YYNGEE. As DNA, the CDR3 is TGTGCCAGCAGTCGGGGTGCACAAGAGACCCAGTACTTC. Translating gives CASSRGAQETQYF.

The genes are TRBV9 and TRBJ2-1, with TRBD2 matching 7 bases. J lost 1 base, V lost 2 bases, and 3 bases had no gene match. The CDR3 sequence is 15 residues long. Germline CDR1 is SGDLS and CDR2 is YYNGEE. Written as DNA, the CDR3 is TGTGCCAGCAGCGTTGGACTAGAATCCTACAATGAGCAGTTCTTC. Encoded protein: CASSVGLESYNEQFF.

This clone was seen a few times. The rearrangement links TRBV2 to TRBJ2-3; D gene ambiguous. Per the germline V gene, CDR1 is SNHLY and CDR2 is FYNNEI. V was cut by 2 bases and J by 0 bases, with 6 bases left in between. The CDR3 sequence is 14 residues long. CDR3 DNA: TGTGCCAGCAGTGAAATGGCTAGCACAGATACGCAGTATTTT. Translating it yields CASSEMASTDTQYF.

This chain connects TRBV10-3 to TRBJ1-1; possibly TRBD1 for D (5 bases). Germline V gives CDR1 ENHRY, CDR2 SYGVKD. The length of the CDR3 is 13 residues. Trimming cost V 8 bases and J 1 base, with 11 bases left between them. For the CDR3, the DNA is TGTGCCATCGCGACAGATCCGAACACTGAAGCTTTCTTT. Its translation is CAIATDPNTEAFF.

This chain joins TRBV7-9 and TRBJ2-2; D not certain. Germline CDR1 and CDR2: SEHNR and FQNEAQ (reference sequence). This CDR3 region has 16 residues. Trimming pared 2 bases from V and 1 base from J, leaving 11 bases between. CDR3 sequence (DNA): TGTGCCAGCAGCTTACGTAGAGGATTGAACACCGGGGAGCTGTTTTTT. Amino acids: CASSLRRGLNTGELFF.

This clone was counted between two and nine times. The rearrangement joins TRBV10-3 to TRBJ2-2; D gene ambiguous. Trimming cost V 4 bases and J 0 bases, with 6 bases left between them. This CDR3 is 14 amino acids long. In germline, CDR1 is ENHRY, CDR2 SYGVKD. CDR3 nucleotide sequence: TGTGCCATCAGTGGTGGTACGAACACCGGGGAGCTGTTTTTT. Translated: CAISGGTNTGELFF.